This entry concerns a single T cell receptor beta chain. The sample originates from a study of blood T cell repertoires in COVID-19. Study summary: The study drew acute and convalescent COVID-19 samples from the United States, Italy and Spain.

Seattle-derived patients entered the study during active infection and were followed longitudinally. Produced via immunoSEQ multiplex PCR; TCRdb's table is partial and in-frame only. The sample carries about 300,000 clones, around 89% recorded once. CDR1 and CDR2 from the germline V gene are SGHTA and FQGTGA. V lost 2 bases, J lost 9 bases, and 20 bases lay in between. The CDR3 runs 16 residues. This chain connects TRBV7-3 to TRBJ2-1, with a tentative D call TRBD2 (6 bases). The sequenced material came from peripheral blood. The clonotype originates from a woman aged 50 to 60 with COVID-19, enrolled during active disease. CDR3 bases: TGTGCCAGCAGCTTAGGGATCATAGCGGAGACGGGTGAGCAGTTCTTC. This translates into CASSLGIIAETGEQFF.